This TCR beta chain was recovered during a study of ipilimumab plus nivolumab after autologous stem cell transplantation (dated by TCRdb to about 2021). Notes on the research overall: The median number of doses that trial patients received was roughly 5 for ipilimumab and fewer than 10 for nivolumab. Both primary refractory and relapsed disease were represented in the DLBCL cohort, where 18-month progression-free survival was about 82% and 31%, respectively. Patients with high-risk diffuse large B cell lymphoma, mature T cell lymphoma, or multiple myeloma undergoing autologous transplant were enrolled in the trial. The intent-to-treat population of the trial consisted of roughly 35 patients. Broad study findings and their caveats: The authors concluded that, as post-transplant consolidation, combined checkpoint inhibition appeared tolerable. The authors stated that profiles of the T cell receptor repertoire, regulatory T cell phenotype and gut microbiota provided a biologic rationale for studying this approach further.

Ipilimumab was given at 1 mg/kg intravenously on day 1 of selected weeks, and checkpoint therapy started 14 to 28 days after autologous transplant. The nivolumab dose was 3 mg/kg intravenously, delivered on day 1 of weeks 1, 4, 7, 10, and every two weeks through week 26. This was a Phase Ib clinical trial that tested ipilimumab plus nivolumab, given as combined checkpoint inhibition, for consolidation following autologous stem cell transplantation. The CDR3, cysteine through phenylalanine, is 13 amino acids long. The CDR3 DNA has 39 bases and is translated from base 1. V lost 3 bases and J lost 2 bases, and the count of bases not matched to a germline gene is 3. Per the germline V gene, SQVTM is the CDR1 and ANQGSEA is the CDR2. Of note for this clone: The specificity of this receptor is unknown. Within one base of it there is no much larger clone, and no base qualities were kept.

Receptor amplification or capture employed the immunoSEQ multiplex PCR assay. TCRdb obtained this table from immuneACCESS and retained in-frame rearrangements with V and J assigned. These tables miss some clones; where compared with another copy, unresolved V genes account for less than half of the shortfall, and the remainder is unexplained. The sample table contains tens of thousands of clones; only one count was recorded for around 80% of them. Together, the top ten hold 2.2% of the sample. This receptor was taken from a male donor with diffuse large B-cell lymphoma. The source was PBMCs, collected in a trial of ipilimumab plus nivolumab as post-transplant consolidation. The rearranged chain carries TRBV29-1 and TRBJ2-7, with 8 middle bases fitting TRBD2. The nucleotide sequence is TGCAGCGTTGATATTAGCGGGGCCTACGAGCAGTACTTC. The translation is CSVDISGAYEQYF.